The clone carrying this TCR beta chain was seen repeatedly, ten times or more. This record belongs to a study of tumor-infiltrating lymphocytes in primary liver carcinoma. Unsorted bulk tissue (roughly 20-31 mg) underwent RNA and DNA co-extraction. Surgical resection treated primary liver carcinoma in the patients. TCR beta cDNA came from roughly 550 ng total RNA, primed with a constant-region primer. Three rounds of nested multiplex PCR with slightly modified ARM-PCR produced TCR beta libraries. Use of TRBV1-TRBV30 forward primers with a C-beta reverse primer characterized the first two PCR rounds, which lasted roughly 11 cycles each. Each CDR3 protein gets one entry after TCRdb re-called the multiplex PCR reads with MiXCR. The table records 75,000 to 80,000 distinct CDR3 sequences, 69% of them present only once. Germline CDR1 LGHNA, CDR2 YSLEER. V lost 0 bases to trimming and J lost 1 base, with 9 bases between them. The length of the CDR3 is 15 residues.

The source is a man aged 40-49 years with primary liver carcinoma and hepatitis B virus infection. Sample: tumor-adjacent normal liver tissue. This chain links TRBV4-3 with TRBJ1-2, with D unresolved. CDR3 residues: CASSQDSELNYGYTF. In nucleotides, the CDR3 is TGCGCCAGCAGCCAAGACAGTGAACTTAACTATGGCTACACCTTC.